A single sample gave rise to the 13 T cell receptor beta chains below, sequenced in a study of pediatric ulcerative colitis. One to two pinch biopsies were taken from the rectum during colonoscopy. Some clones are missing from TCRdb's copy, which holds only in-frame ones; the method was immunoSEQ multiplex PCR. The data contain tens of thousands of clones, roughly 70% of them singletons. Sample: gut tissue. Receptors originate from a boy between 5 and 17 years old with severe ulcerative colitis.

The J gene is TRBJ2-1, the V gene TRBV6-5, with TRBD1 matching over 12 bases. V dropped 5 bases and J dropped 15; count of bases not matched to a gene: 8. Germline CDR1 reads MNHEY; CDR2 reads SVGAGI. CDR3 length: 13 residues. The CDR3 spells CASSPGDRGLWFF. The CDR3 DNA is TGTGCCAGCAGTCCAGGGGACAGGGGGCTTTGGTTCTTC.

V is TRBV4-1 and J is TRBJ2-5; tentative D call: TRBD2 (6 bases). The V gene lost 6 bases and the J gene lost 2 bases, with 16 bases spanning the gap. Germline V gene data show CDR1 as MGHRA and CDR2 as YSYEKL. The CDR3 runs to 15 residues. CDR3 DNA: TGCGCCAGCAGTCTCTACCGGGACTCTCAAGAGACCCAGTACTTC. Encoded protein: CASSLYRDSQETQYF.

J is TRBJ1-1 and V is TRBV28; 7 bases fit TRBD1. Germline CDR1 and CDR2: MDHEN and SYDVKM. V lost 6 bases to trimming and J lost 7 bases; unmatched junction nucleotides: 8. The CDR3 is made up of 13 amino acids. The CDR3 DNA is TGTGCCAGCAGCCAGGACAGGCGTGATGAAGCTTTCTTT. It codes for CASSQDRRDEAFF.

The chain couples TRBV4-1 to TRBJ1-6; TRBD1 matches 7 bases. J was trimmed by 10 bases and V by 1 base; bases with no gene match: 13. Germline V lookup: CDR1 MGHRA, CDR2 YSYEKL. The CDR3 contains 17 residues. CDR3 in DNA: TGCGCCAGCAGCCAAGTTAAAGAACAGGGGAGGCGGTCACCCCTCCACTTT. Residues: CASSQVKEQGRRSPLHF.

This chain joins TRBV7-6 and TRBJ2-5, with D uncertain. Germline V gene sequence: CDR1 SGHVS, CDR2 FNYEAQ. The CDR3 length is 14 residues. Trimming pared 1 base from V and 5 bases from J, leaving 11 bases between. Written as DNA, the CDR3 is TGTGCCAGCAGCTTAGGCCCGGGTGGGGAGACCCAGTACTTC. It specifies CASSLGPGGETQYF.

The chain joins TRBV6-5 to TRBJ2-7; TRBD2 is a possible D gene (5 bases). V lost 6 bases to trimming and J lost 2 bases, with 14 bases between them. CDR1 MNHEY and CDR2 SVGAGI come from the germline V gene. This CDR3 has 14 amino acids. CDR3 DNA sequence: TGTGCCAGCAGGGGCGAGGGCATCACCTACGAGCAGTACTTC. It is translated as CASRGEGITYEQYF.

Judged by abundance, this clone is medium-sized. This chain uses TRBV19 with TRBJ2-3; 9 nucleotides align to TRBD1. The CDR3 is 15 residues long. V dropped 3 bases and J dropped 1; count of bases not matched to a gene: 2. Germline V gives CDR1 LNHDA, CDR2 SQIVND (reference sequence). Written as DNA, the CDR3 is TGTGCCAGTAGTATGACAGGGGGACGCACAGATACGCAGTATTTT. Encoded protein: CASSMTGGRTDTQYF. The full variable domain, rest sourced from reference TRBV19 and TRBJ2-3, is DGGITQSPKYLFRKEGQNVTLSCEQNLNHDAMYWYRQDPGQGLRLIYYSQIVNDFQKGDIAEGYSVSREKKESFPLTVTSAQKNPTAFYLCASSMTGGRTDTQYFGPGTRLTVL.

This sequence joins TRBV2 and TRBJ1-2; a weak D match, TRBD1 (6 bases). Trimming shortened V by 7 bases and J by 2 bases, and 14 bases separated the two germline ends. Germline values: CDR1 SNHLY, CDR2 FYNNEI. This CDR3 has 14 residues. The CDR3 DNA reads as TGTGCCAGCAAGCACAGGGAGAGAAACTATGGCTACACCTTC. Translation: CASKHRERNYGYTF.

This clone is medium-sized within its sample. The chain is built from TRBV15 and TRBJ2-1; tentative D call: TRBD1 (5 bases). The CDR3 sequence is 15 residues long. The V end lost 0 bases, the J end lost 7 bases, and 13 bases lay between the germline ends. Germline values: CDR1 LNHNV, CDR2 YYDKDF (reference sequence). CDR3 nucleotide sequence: TGTGCCACCAGCAGAGACAGGGATAATAAGAATGAGCAGTTCTTC. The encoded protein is CATSRDRDNKNEQFF.

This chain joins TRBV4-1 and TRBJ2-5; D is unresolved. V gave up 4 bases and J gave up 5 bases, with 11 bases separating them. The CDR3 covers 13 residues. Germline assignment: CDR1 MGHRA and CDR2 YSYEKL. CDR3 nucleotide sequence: TGCGCCAGCAGCCCTATGGGTCGGGAGACCCAGTACTTC. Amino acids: CASSPMGRETQYF.

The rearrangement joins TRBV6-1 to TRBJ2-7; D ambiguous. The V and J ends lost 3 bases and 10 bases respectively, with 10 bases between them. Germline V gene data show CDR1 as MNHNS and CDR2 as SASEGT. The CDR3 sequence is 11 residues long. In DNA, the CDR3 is TGTGCCAGCAGTGATCTCCAGGAACAGTACTTC. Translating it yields CASSDLQEQYF.

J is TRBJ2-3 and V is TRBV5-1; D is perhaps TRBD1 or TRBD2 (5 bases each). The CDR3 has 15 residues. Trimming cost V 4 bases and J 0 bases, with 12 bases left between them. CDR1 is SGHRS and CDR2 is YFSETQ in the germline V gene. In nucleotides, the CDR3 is TGCGCCAGCAGCCCACCAGGGAGTAGCACAGATACGCAGTATTTT. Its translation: CASSPPGSSTDTQYF.

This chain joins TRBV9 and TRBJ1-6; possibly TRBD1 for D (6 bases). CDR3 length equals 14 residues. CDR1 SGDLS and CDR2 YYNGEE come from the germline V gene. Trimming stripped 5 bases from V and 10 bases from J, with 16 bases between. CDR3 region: CASREDGTQSPLHF. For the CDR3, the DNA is TGTGCCAGCAGGGAAGATGGGACACAGTCACCCCTCCACTTT.